This T cell receptor beta chain was identified in a study of blood T cell repertoires in COVID-19. Study details: Acute and convalescent COVID-19 samples came from the United States, Italy and Spain.

Germline trimming cut 2 bases from V and 6 bases from J; bases unmatched to any gene: 11. The CDR3 has 15 residues. CDR1 is SGHRS, CDR2 YFSETQ, per germline. Clones were read by immunoSEQ multiplex PCR, and TCRdb kept only the in-frame ones, dropping some. The data show approximately 170,000 clones, with approximately 90% seen just once and roughly 0.8% held by the top ten. This rearrangement joins TRBV5-1 to TRBJ2-7, with 7 bases matching TRBD1. What was sequenced was PBMCs or T cells enriched from blood (not recorded which). The receptor was derived from a woman aged 18-35 years who had recovered from COVID-19. In DNA, the CDR3 is TGCGCCAGCAGCTTATCAAACTACAGGGGCTCCGAGCAGTACTTC. Protein: CASSLSNYRGSEQYF.